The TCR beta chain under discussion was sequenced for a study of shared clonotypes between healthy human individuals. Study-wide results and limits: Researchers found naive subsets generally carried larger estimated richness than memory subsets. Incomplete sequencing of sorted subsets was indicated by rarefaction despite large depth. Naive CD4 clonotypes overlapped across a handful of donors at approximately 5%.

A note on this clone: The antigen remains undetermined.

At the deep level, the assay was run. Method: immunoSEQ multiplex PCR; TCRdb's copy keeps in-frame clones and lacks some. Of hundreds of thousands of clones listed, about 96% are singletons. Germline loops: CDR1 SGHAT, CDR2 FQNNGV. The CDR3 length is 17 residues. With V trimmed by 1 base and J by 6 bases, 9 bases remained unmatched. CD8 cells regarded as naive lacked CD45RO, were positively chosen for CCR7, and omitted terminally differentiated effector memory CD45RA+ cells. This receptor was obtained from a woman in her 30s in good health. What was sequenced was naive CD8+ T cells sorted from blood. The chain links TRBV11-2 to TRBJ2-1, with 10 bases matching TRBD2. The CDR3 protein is CASSLVPLAGVINEQFF. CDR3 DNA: TGTGCCAGCAGCTTAGTTCCTCTAGCGGGGGTTATCAATGAGCAGTTCTTC.